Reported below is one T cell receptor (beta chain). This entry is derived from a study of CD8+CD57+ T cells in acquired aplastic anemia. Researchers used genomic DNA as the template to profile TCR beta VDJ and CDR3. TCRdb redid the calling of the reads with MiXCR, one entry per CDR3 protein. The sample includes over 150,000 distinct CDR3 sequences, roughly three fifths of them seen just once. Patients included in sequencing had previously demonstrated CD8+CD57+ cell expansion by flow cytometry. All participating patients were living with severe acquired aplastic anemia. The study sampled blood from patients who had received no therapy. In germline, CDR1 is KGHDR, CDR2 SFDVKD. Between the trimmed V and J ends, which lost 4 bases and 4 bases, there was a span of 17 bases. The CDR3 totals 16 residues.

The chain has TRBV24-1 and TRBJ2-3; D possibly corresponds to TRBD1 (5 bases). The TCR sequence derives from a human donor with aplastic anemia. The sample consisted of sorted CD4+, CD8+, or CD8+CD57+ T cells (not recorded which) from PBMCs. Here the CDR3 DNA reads TGTGCCACCAGTGAACCGACAGCTCCCTCGGCAGATACGCAGTATTTT. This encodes CATSEPTAPSADTQYF.